The 32 T cell receptor beta chains below come from one sample, sequenced in a study of blood T cell repertoires in COVID-19. Data came from immunoSEQ multiplex PCR; TCRdb stores just in-frame clones and leaves some out. Among roughly 360,000 clones, roughly 77% were seen once, and the ten largest hold more than 0.85%. Sequencing input: peripheral blood. These receptors originate from a human donor with acute or convalescent COVID-19. The donor label of this sample is uncertain.

V and J are TRBV18 and TRBJ2-3; weak D call: TRBD2 (5 bases). With 1 base removed from V and 3 bases from J, the gap between germline ends came to 17 bases. CDR1 and CDR2 (germline): KGHSH, LQKENI. The CDR3 consists of 17 residues. The CDR3 reads CASSPQATGMGTDTQYF. Written as DNA, the CDR3 is TGTGCCAGCTCACCACAAGCTACGGGGATGGGGACAGATACGCAGTATTTT.

This sequence joins TRBV7-8 and TRBJ2-3; maybe TRBD1 (5 bases). Trimming removed 9 bases from V and 5 bases from J, with 12 bases in between. Germline V gene sequence: CDR1 SGHVS, CDR2 FQNEAQ. This CDR3 spans 12 amino acids. For the CDR3, the DNA is TGTGCCAGTCCAGGGTTAGAAGATACGCAGTATTTT. As protein: CASPGLEDTQYF.

V is TRBV30 and J is TRBJ1-5; 7 nucleotides align to TRBD1. This CDR3 is 13 amino acids long. Germline-derived CDR1 and CDR2 are GTSNPN and SVGIG (reference sequence). V lost 5 bases and J lost 4; bases outside the gene matches: 5. In DNA form, the CDR3 reads TGTGCCTGGGCACAGGGGCTTAATCAGCCCCAGCATTTT. This codes for CAWAQGLNQPQHF.

The V gene is TRBV29-1, the J gene TRBJ1-1; 10 bases align to TRBD1. The length of the CDR3 is 12 residues. The germline V gene encodes CDR1 SQVTM and CDR2 ANQGSEA. J was trimmed by 10 bases and V by 5 bases; bases with no gene match: 7. The CDR3 DNA follows: TGCAGCGTTCTAGGACAGGGGGGCCGAGCTTTCTTT. Translation gives CSVLGQGGRAFF.

The chain uses TRBV7-6 and TRBJ2-7; 9 bases map to TRBD2. From germline, CDR1 is SGHVS and CDR2 FNYEAQ. V shed 1 base and J 6 bases; nucleotides not matched to a gene: 7. This CDR3 has 15 amino acids. The CDR3 region is CASSLGSGGRGEQYF. In DNA form, the CDR3 reads TGTGCCAGCAGCTTAGGTTCCGGCGGGAGGGGCGAGCAGTACTTC.

J is TRBJ1-2 and V is TRBV25-1, with D possibly TRBD1 on 5 matching bases. This CDR3 region has 14 residues. V was shortened by 3 bases and J by 7 bases, with 15 bases between the two germline ends. In germline, CDR1 is MGHDK, CDR2 SYGVNS. The CDR3 is CASSDYVGRGGYTF. CDR3 DNA: TGTGCCAGCAGTGATTATGTGGGGCGCGGTGGCTACACCTTC.

This clone showed up just a few times. V usage is TRBV12-3 or TRBV12-4 and J usage is TRBJ1-1; no firm D call. This CDR3 is 13 amino acids long. Trimming left V 7 bases short and J 1 base short, with 10 bases between. Here the CDR3 DNA reads TGTGCCAGCACCCCTTTGCGGAACACTGAAGCTTTCTTT. As protein: CASTPLRNTEAFF.

The chain has TRBV3-1 (or the pseudogene TRBV3-2) and TRBJ2-3, with D maybe TRBD1 (6 bases). Germline V lookup: CDR1 LGHDT, CDR2 YNNKEL (reference sequence). The CDR3 totals 15 residues. Trimming pared 2 bases from V and 4 bases from J, leaving 13 bases between. DNA for the CDR3: TGTGCCAGCAGCCAAATTTCAGGGGCTGCAGATACGCAGTATTTT. Residues: CASSQISGAADTQYF.

This clone was counted a few times. The gene calls are TRBV30 and TRBJ1-2; D gene uncertain. The CDR3 extends over 14 amino acids. The ends were cut back, 2 bases at V and 4 bases at J, with 14 bases in the middle. Per germline, CDR1 GTSNPN and CDR2 SVGIG (reference sequence). For the CDR3, the DNA is TGTGCCTGGAGTAAAAGAGGAGGGTTCTATGGCTACACCTTC. Protein product: CAWSKRGGFYGYTF.

CDR3 residues: CASSEIQVTDTQYF. In DNA, the CDR3 is TGTGCCAGCAGTGAAATCCAGGTCACAGATACGCAGTATTTT. The V call is TRBV2, the J call TRBJ2-3, with D unclear. V lost 2 bases, J lost 2 bases, and 8 bases lay in between. This CDR3 has 14 amino acids. Germline values: CDR1 SNHLY, CDR2 FYNNEI.

This clone has just one count. The CDR3 reads CSVDSSGVVGEQFF. The CDR3 DNA reads TGCAGCGTGGATTCTAGCGGGGTCGTTGGGGAGCAGTTCTTC. The chain couples TRBV29-1 to TRBJ2-1; 9 bases are shared with TRBD2. Trimming removed 6 bases from V and 10 bases from J; junction bases left unmatched: 13. The V gene's germline CDR1 is SQVTM and CDR2 ANQGSEA. The CDR3 is 14 residues long.

The chain links TRBV15 to TRBJ2-3; D remains unclear. The CDR3 loop spans 16 amino acids. Germline V gene sequence: CDR1 LNHNV, CDR2 YYDKDF (reference sequence). V lost 0 bases, J lost 0 bases, and 10 bases lay in between. The CDR3 spells CATSREISESTDTQYF. Written as DNA, the CDR3 is TGTGCCACCAGCAGAGAAATAAGCGAAAGCACAGATACGCAGTATTTT.

The chain has TRBV6-4 and TRBJ2-3, with 11 bases that match TRBD2. Germline lookup yields CDR1 MRHNA and CDR2 SNTAGT. The ends lost 2 bases at V and 5 bases at J; junction bases unmatched: 6. CDR3 length: 16 residues. The chain's CDR3 is CASSDLSGGALDTQYF. CDR3 sequence (DNA): TGTGCCAGCAGTGACCTTAGCGGGGGGGCCCTAGATACGCAGTATTTT.

The V call is TRBV11-2, the J call TRBJ2-7; a possible D gene is TRBD1 (5 bases). Germline lookup yields CDR1 SGHAT and CDR2 FQNNGV. V was clipped by 1 base and J by 2 bases, with 9 bases between them. The CDR3 consists of 14 residues. CDR3 coding DNA: TGTGCCAGCAGCTTAGCCAGGGTGACCTACGAGCAGTACTTC. Translating gives CASSLARVTYEQYF.

This chain joins TRBV12-3 or TRBV12-4 and TRBJ1-1; a possible D gene is TRBD1 (5 bases). This CDR3 has 12 residues. The V end lost 1 base, the J end lost 7 bases, and 7 bases lay between the germline ends. The chain's CDR3 is CASSLGGLEAFF. The DNA of the CDR3 is TGTGCCAGCAGTTTAGGGGGCCTTGAAGCTTTCTTT.

The chain carries TRBV6-5 and TRBJ2-7; 9 bases are shared with TRBD1. Trimming cost V 7 bases and J 3 bases; bases outside gene matches: 4. Germline-derived CDR1 and CDR2 are MNHEY and SVGAGI. The CDR3 is made up of 13 amino acids. The CDR3 DNA reads as TGTGCCAGCACCAGGACAGGGGTCTACGAGCAGTACTTC. Amino acid sequence: CASTRTGVYEQYF.

This chain uses TRBV21-1 with TRBJ2-7; no check of the table's D call, TRBD2, against the DNA was made. TRBV21-1 is a known pseudogene. The length of the CDR3 is 16 residues. The CDR3, as DNA: TGTGCCAGCAGCAAAGACCGAGCGGGGACCTCCTACGAGCAGTACTTC. This gives the protein CASSKDRAGTSYEQYF.

The table lists this clone with a count of one. The rearrangement uses TRBV4-1 and TRBJ2-5; 9 bases are shared with TRBD2. The CDR3 contains 15 residues. Germline assignment: CDR1 MGHRA and CDR2 YSYEKL. Germline trimming cut 0 bases from V and 4 bases from J; bases unmatched to any gene: 3. In DNA form, the CDR3 reads TGCGCCAGCAGCCAAGAAGCGGGGGGCACAGAGACCCAGTACTTC. Amino acid sequence: CASSQEAGGTETQYF.

In this sample, this clone turned up once. The V gene is TRBV6-5, the J gene TRBJ1-2; D not certain. The germline V gene has CDR1 MNHEY and CDR2 SVGAGI. The CDR3 contains 15 residues. V was cut by 4 bases and J by 2 bases, with 14 bases left in between. DNA for the CDR3: TGTGCCAGCAGTTCCGTTTTCGGTTCAAACTATGGCTACACCTTC. Translating gives CASSSVFGSNYGYTF.

This clone was detected only once. The rearrangement joins TRBV20-1 to TRBJ1-2, with 7 bases identical to TRBD1. CDR3 length: 15 amino acids. Germline loops: CDR1 DFQATT, CDR2 SNEGSKA (reference sequence). The ends lost 3 bases at V and 4 bases at J; junction bases unmatched: 11. In nucleotides, the CDR3 is TGCAGTGCTAGTCAAGCTGCAGGGGGGAGCTATGGCTACACCTTC. Translated: CSASQAAGGSYGYTF.

This clone was picked up one time. The CDR3 is CASSRGTGALTEAFF. CDR3 DNA sequence: TGCGCCAGCAGCCGAGGAACAGGGGCCCTCACTGAAGCTTTCTTT. The chain recombines TRBV5-1 with TRBJ1-1, with TRBD1 matching over 7 bases. The CDR3 length is 15 residues. Germline V CDR1 and CDR2: SGHRS, YFSETQ. Trimming took 4 bases from V and 4 from J; bases not matched to a gene: 10.

A single count supports this clone. The J gene is TRBJ2-1, the V gene TRBV30, with 10 bases that match TRBD1. Germline loops: CDR1 GTSNPN, CDR2 SVGIG (reference sequence). The CDR3 covers 17 residues. V shed 3 bases and J 5 bases; nucleotides not matched to a gene: 13. The CDR3 here is CAWSPLGDRGRNNEQFF. The CDR3 region has the DNA TGTGCCTGGAGCCCATTGGGGGACAGGGGACGAAACAATGAGCAGTTCTTC.

J is TRBJ2-5 and V is TRBV18, with D maybe TRBD1 (5 bases). Trimming cost V 1 base and J 2 bases, with 8 bases left between them. Germline loops: CDR1 KGHSH, CDR2 LQKENI. There are 14 residues in the CDR3. This CDR3 is CASSPQGRQETQYF. CDR3 coding DNA: TGTGCCAGCTCACCACAGGGGCGGCAAGAGACCCAGTACTTC. The full variable domain, its missing parts supplied by reference TRBV18 and TRBJ2-5, is NAGVMQNPRHLVRRRGQEARLRCSPMKGHSHVYWYRQLPEEGLKFMVYLQKENIIDESGMPKERFSAEFPKEGPSILRIQQVVRGDSAAYFCASSPQGRQETQYFGPGTRLLVL.

A note on this clone: One end of the junction does not line up with germline, which may come from a read error. J is TRBJ2-1 and V is TRBV9; TRBD1 aligns across 7 bases. The germline V gene encodes CDR1 SGDLS and CDR2 YYNGEE. The CDR3 has 13 residues. The CDR3 region is CASSVGTANEQFF. DNA for the CDR3: TGCGCCAGCAGCGTAGGGACAGCCAATGAGCAGTTCTTC.

This clone was detected only once. V is TRBV2 and J is TRBJ1-2, with TRBD1 matching 9 bases. J gave up 2 bases and V 5 bases, and 3 bases lay outside the gene matches. Germline V gene data show CDR1 as SNHLY and CDR2 as FYNNEI. CDR3 length: 14 residues. CDR3 in amino acids: CASSRQGGNYGYTF. For the CDR3, the DNA is TGTGCCAGCAGTCGACAGGGGGGGAACTATGGCTACACCTTC.

The chain employs TRBV4-1 and TRBJ2-1; 8 positions match TRBD2. CDR3 length equals 16 residues. CDR1 and CDR2 (germline): MGHRA, YSYEKL. Trimming at V came to 4 bases and at J to 4 bases, leaving 9 bases not matched to a gene. The CDR3 bases are TGCGCCAGCAGCCTACGGGCGGGGGGAAGTTACAATGAGCAGTTCTTC. Protein sequence: CASSLRAGGSYNEQFF.

The V gene is TRBV6-6, the J gene TRBJ1-3; D is possibly TRBD1 (6 bases). The CDR3 length is 14 residues. Trimming took off 6 bases at V and 0 bases at J, with 9 bases between the two ends. CDR1 and CDR2 (germline): MNHNY, SVGAGI (reference sequence). The CDR3: CASRGQNSGNTIYF. DNA for the CDR3: TGTGCCAGCAGGGGACAAAACTCTGGAAACACCATATATTTT.

V is TRBV7-2 and J is TRBJ2-1, with TRBD2 identical over 9 bases. The germline V gene encodes CDR1 SGHTA and CDR2 FQGNSA. After removal of 4 bases from V and 8 bases from J, the junction contained 6 bases not matched to a gene. The CDR3 runs 14 residues. The CDR3 sequence: CASSWGLAFDEQFF. In DNA, the CDR3 is TGTGCCAGCAGCTGGGGACTAGCCTTCGATGAGCAGTTCTTC.

The chain employs TRBV7-9 and TRBJ2-1; possibly TRBD1 for D (5 bases). This CDR3 is 14 amino acids long. V shed 5 bases and J shed 6 bases, with 14 bases lying between them. From germline, CDR1 is SEHNR and CDR2 FQNEAQ (reference sequence). As DNA, the CDR3 is TGTGCCAGCAGCCGAACCAGACAGTCCAATGAGCAGTTCTTC. This translates into CASSRTRQSNEQFF. The entire variable domain, with the rest obtained from reference TRBV7-9 and TRBJ2-1, is as follows: DTGVSQNPRHKITKRGQNVTFRCDPISEHNRLYWYRQTLGQGPEFLTYFQNEAQLEKSRLLSDRFSAERPKGSFSTLEIQRTEQGDSAMYLCASSRTRQSNEQFFGPGTRLTVL.

The chain carries TRBV6-5 and TRBJ1-2; 9 nucleotides line up with TRBD1. In germline, CDR1 is MNHEY, CDR2 SVGAGI. V was clipped by 6 bases and J by 9 bases; unmatched bases: 5. CDR3 size: 12 residues. The CDR3 region is CASRGQGFSYTF. In DNA, the CDR3 is TGTGCCAGCAGGGGACAGGGATTTAGCTACACCTTC.

The chain couples TRBV19 to TRBJ1-1; D might be TRBD1 (5 bases). The CDR3 has 12 residues. The ends were cut back, 0 bases at V and 10 bases at J, with 9 bases in the middle. Germline assignment: CDR1 LNHDA and CDR2 SQIVND (reference sequence). CDR3 bases: TGTGCCAGTAGTATAGAAGGAAGGGGAGCTTTCTTT. Translated: CASSIEGRGAFF.

This clone turned up a few times. The CDR3 loop is CASSRDRQDEQYF. CDR3 nucleotide sequence: TGTGCCAGCTCACGGGACAGGCAAGACGAGCAGTACTTC. V usage is TRBV18 and J usage is TRBJ2-7; 8 positions agree with TRBD1. Germline trimming cut 4 bases from V and 5 bases from J; bases unmatched to any gene: 4. The length of the CDR3 is 13 residues. The V gene's germline CDR1 is KGHSH and CDR2 LQKENI.